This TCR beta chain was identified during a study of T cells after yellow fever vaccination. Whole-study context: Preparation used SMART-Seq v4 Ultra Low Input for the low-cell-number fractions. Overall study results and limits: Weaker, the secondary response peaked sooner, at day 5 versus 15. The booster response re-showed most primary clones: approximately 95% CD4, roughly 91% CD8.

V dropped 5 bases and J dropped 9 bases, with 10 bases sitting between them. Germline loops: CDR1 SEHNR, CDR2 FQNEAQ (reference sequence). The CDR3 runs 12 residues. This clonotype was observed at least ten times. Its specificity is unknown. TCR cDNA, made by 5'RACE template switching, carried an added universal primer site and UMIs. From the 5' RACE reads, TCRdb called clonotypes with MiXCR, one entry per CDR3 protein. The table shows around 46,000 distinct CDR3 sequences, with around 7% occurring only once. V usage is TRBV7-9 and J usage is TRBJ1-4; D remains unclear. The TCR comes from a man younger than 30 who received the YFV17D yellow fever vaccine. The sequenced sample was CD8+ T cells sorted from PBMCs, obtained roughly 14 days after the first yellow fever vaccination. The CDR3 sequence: CASSVGRKKLFF. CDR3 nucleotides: TGTGCCAGCAGCGTCGGGAGAAAAAAACTGTTTTTT.